Below, 25 T cell receptor beta chains from the same sample are listed, as sequenced in a study of tissue T cells after allogeneic stem cell transplantation. Sequencing was performed with immunoSEQ multiplex PCR; in TCRdb, only in-frame clones are kept and a portion is missing. The table includes about 4,400 clones, 47% detected once. Sample time point: mouse harvest day 14 after allogeneic transplant. Each mouse received 10^7 T-cell-depleted marrow cells plus 10^6 splenic CD5+ T cells by tail vein. The sequencing sample was made of lymph node tissue. Source of these receptors: a female BALB/c mouse given C57BL/6 T cells with graft-versus-host disease after an allogeneic hematopoietic cell transplant.

Only a few counts were recorded for this clone. Mouse names are used for the genes. The read finishes 1 residue shy of the CDR3 end, and the germline J gene is used to complete it. This chain joins TRBV26 and TRBJ1-4; 8 bases agree with TRBD1. The junction had 5 bases not matched to a gene; V was cut back by 5 bases and J by 3 bases. The CDR3 runs 15 residues. Germline CDR1 and CDR2: KGHPV and FQNQEV (reference sequence). The CDR3 DNA, read in part, is TGTGCCAGCAGTTTTAACAGGGGGGCCAACGAAAGATTATTT. Its translation is CASSFNRGANERLF. The CDR3 in full is CASSFNRGANERLFF.

Details on this clone: Each gene name is a mouse one. The CDR3 goes on 1 residue after the read ends, and that part is filled in from the germline J gene. V and J are TRBV13-3 and TRBJ1-1; possibly TRBD1 for D (5 bases). Trimming removed 2 bases from V and 1 base from J, with 6 bases in between. The CDR3 totals 13 residues. Germline CDR1 and CDR2: NNHDY and SYVADS. The CDR3 loop is CASSDGGNTEVFF. The sequenced part of the CDR3 DNA is TGTGCCAGCAGTGACGGGGGAAACACAGAAGTCTTC.

This clone turned up a few times. Gene names are mouse gene names. The sequence runs out 1 residue before the end of the CDR3; the remainder is reconstructed from the germline J gene. V gene TRBV26 combines with J gene TRBJ2-3; no clear D gene. V lost 4 bases and J lost 0, with 5 bases in between. CDR1 is KGHPV and CDR2 is FQNQEV in the germline V gene (reference sequence). CDR3 length: 13 residues. The CDR3: CASSPSSAETLYF. CDR3 DNA, as far as it was read: TGTGCCAGCAGTCCCAGTAGTGCAGAAACGCTGTAT.

Of note for this clone: Germline and genes: mouse. Coverage ceases 1 residue before the CDR3 finishes, and the germline J gene fills in the end. This chain links TRBV15 with TRBJ1-1; D may be TRBD1 (5 bases). Germline CDR1 reads SGHND; CDR2 reads FRSKSL. V was cut by 3 bases and J by 3 bases, with 8 bases left in between. CDR3 length: 13 residues. The DNA read from the CDR3 is TGTGCCAGCAGTTTTCGGGGGGACACAGAAGTCTTC. Translating gives CASSFRGDTEVF. The whole CDR3 sequence is CASSFRGDTEVFF. Full variable domain (missing parts from reference TRBV15 and TRBJ1-1): DAGVTQTPRHEVAEKGQTIILKCEPVSGHNDLFWYRQTKIQGLELLSYFRSKSLMEDGGAFKDRFKAEMLNSSFSTLKIQPTEPKDSAVYLCASSFRGDTEVFFGKGTRLTVV.

This clone was counted only a few times. Each gene name is a mouse one. With the read ending 1 residue before the CDR3 end, the germline J gene is used to fill in that end. The chain employs TRBV13-2 and TRBJ1-4; 9 positions agree with TRBD1. Germline lookup yields CDR1 NNHNN and CDR2 SYGAGS (reference sequence). CDR3 length equals 17 residues. Losses at the gene ends were 0 bases for V and 3 bases for J; bases not matched to a gene: 6. The CDR3 here is CASGDAGTGKANERLFF. The CDR3 DNA, read in part, is TGTGCCAGCGGTGATGCCGGGACAGGGAAGGCCAACGAAAGATTATTT.

In the case of this clone: All gene names here are mouse names. With the read ending 1 residue before the CDR3 end, the germline J gene is used to fill in that end. V gene TRBV5 combines with J gene TRBJ1-5; a weak D match, TRBD1 (5 bases). Germline CDR1 reads LGHNA; CDR2 reads YNLKQL (reference sequence). The CDR3 runs 14 residues. V was clipped by 1 base and J by 7 bases, with 11 bases between them. Incomplete CDR3 DNA: TGTGCCAGCAGCCAAGTCGGGGGGGGGCAGGCTCCGCTT. Its translation is CASSQVGGGQAPL. The entire CDR3 sequence reads CASSQVGGGQAPLF.

With respect to this clone: Gene names and germline match the mouse. Read sequence stops 1 residue before the CDR3 end, and the germline J gene provides the missing end. V usage is TRBV23 and J usage is TRBJ2-2; the table assigns TRBD2, which was not confirmed against the DNA. From germline, CDR1 is KGHTA and CDR2 FQNQQP. The CDR3 length is 16 residues. This CDR3 is CSSSQSGGGNTGQLYF. CDR3 bases read: TGCTCCAGCAGTCAATCTGGGGGTGGAAACACCGGGCAGCTCTAC.

Note on this clone: Genes here carry mouse names. The CDR3 extends 1 residue past the end of the read, so its final part is completed from the germline J gene. This sequence joins TRBV5 and TRBJ2-5; possibly TRBD2 for D (7 bases). Trimming left V 3 bases short and J 6 bases short, with 10 bases between. CDR1 LGHNA and CDR2 YNLKQL come from the germline V gene (reference sequence). The CDR3 is made up of 13 amino acids. The DNA read from the CDR3 is TGTGCCAGCAGCCAGGGGGGCTGGGACACCCAGTAC. This codes for CASSQGGWDTQY. The whole CDR3 is CASSQGGWDTQYF.

This clone turned up a few times. The gene names here belong to mouse. The CDR3 end is not reached by the read, which stops 1 residue before it; the germline J gene fills it in. V and J are TRBV31 and TRBJ2-7; 10 positions match TRBD2. This CDR3 has 14 residues. Germline-derived CDR1 and CDR2 are GKSSPN and SITVG. The junction had 4 bases not matched to a gene; V was cut back by 1 base and J by 4 bases. The CDR3 spells CAWSHGTGAYEQYF. CDR3 DNA (partial): TGTGCCTGGAGTCACGGGACTGGGGCTTATGAACAGTAC.

This clone showed up just once. Genes and germline come from the mouse. The CDR3 end lies 1 residue beyond the end of the read and is filled in from the germline J gene. The V gene is TRBV3, the J gene TRBJ2-7, with TRBD2 matching 12 bases. J gave up 7 bases and V 5 bases, and 6 bases lay outside the gene matches. The CDR3 is 14 residues long. Germline V gene lookup returns CDR1 SNHLY and CDR2 FYNGKV (reference sequence). Here the CDR3 reads CASSLRLGGQEQYF. CDR3 DNA (partial): TGTGCCAGCAGCCTTCGACTGGGGGGGCAAGAACAGTAC.

This clone appeared a few times. Gene labels here are mouse ones. With the read ending 1 residue before the CDR3 end, the germline J gene is used to fill in that end. The J gene is TRBJ1-5, the V gene TRBV16; no clear D gene. Germline loops: CDR1 SGHSA, CDR2 FRNQAP. V lost 2 bases to trimming and J lost 0 bases, with 2 bases between them. CDR3 size: 13 residues. This CDR3 is CASSLHNNQAPLF. The DNA read from the CDR3 is TGTGCAAGCAGCTTACATAACAACCAGGCTCCGCTT.

This clone was seen only a few times. Mouse gene names and germline throughout. The CDR3 end falls 1 residue outside the read, so it is completed with the germline J gene. The V and J genes are TRBV13-2 and TRBJ2-4; D is ambiguous. CDR1 is NNHNN and CDR2 is SYGAGS in the germline V gene (reference sequence). V lost 0 bases to trimming and J lost 0 bases, with 5 bases between them. This CDR3 contains 14 residues. The CDR3 is CASGDGDSQNTLYF. CDR3 DNA, as far as it was read: TGTGCCAGCGGTGATGGGGATAGTCAAAACACCTTGTAC.

To note about this clone: Genes and germline are mouse. This CDR3 reads CASSPGLGGREQYF. The covered CDR3 bases are TGTGCCAGCTCTCCGGGACTGGGGGGGCGAGAACAGTAC. This rearrangement joins TRBV12-1 to TRBJ2-7, with 14 bases fitting TRBD2. The read terminates 1 residue before the CDR3 end, so the remaining end is supplied by the germline J gene. There are 14 residues in the CDR3. The germline CDR1 and CDR2 sequences are SGHSN and HYEKVE. With V trimmed by 2 bases and J by 7 bases, 3 bases remained unmatched. Looking up the rest from reference TRBV12-1 and TRBJ2-7 gives the full variable domain: DSGVVQSPRHIIKEKGGRSVLTCIPISGHSNVVWYQQTLGKELKFLIQHYEKVERDKGFLPSRFSVQQFDDYHSEMNMSALELEDSAMYFCASSPGLGGREQYFGPGTRLTVL.

As concerns this clone: The listed genes are named as in mouse. The CDR3 is cut off 1 residue early in the read; its end comes from the germline J gene. V gene TRBV1 combines with J gene TRBJ2-7; D is unclear. The germline gives CDR1 NSQYPW, CDR2 LRSPGD (reference sequence). The CDR3 consists of 12 residues. V was pared by 2 bases and J by 4 bases, with 6 bases between. CDR3 DNA, as far as it was read: TGCACCTGCAGTGCACGACAATATGAACAGTAC. This sequence encodes CTCSARQYEQY. The full CDR3 protein reads CTCSARQYEQYF.

Of note for this clone: Here the gene names and germline are mouse. Sequencing ends 1 residue short of the CDR3 end; the germline J gene provides the rest. The chain carries TRBV26 and TRBJ2-1; TRBD1 aligns across 8 bases. The CDR3 runs to 14 residues. Germline CDR1 reads KGHPV; CDR2 reads FQNQEV (reference sequence). V lost 3 bases to trimming and J lost 6 bases; unmatched junction nucleotides: 4. The CDR3: CASSLEQGVAEQFF. The sequenced part of the CDR3 DNA is TGTGCCAGCAGTCTAGAACAGGGGGTTGCTGAGCAGTTC. The full variable domain, with the rest looked up from reference TRBV26 and TRBJ2-1, is NSKVIQTPRYLVKGQGQKAKMRCIPEKGHPVVFWYQQNKNNEFKFLINFQNQEVLQQIDMTEKRFSAECPSNSPCSLEIQSSEAGDSALYLCASSLEQGVAEQFFGPGTRLTVL.

In this sample, this clone is medium-sized. Genes here carry mouse names. The CDR3 loop reads CTCSADQSAQYF. The CDR3 bases that were read are TGCACCTGCAGTGCAGACCAGTCCGCCCAGTAC. This chain connects TRBV1 to TRBJ2-5, with D unclear. The read terminates 1 residue ahead of where the CDR3 ends, so the germline J gene completes it. The length of the CDR3 is 12 residues. V was cut by 0 bases and J by 10 bases, with 8 bases left in between. The germline gives CDR1 NSQYPW, CDR2 LRSPGD (reference sequence).

This clone occurred a few times. The gene names given are mouse names. The read terminates 1 residue before the CDR3 end, so the remaining end is supplied by the germline J gene. V gene TRBV16 combines with J gene TRBJ2-5; D remains unclear. The V end was cut by 0 bases, the J end by 1 base, with 5 bases between. CDR3 length: 14 amino acids. Germline loops: CDR1 SGHSA, CDR2 FRNQAP. The CDR3 DNA, read in part, is TGTGCAAGCAGCTTAGAACACTACCAAGACACCCAGTAC. It translates to CASSLEHYQDTQY. In full, the CDR3 reads CASSLEHYQDTQYF.

Note on this clone: Gene and germline names: mouse. The CDR3 end lies 1 residue beyond the end of the read and is filled in from the germline J gene. This chain uses TRBV26 with TRBJ1-6; a possible D gene is TRBD1 (6 bases). TRBJ1-6 is flagged as an ORF with uncertain function. Germline CDR1 is KGHPV and CDR2 is FQNQEV (reference sequence). V was cut by 4 bases and J by 7 bases, with 8 bases left in between. This CDR3 spans 13 amino acids. CDR3 DNA, as far as it was read: TGTGCCAGCAGTCGGGGGGCGAATTCGCCCCTCTAC. This encodes CASSRGANSPLY. The whole CDR3 region reads CASSRGANSPLYF.

This clone was detected only a few times. Gene and germline names: mouse. The read finishes 1 residue shy of the CDR3 end, and the germline J gene is used to complete it. The chain carries TRBV31 and TRBJ2-7; tentative D call: TRBD2 (6 bases). The CDR3 extends over 12 amino acids. Trimming took 1 base from V and 2 from J, leaving 6 bases between them. Germline lookup yields CDR1 GKSSPN and CDR2 SITVG. This CDR3 reads CAWSRLAYEQYF. The CDR3 bases that were read are TGTGCCTGGAGTCGACTGGCCTATGAACAGTAC.

Note on this clone: Gene names follow the mouse nomenclature. The missing CDR3 end, 1 residue past where the read stops, is filled in from the germline J gene. The chain recombines TRBV4 with TRBJ2-3, with TRBD2 matching over 12 bases. With 5 bases clipped from V and 0 bases from J, the junction kept 3 bases outside the gene matches. The germline V gene encodes CDR1 LGHDT and CDR2 YNNKQL (reference sequence). The CDR3 is made up of 16 amino acids. CDR3 residues: CASSPTGGASAETLYF. CDR3 DNA (partial): TGTGCCAGCAGCCCGACTGGGGGGGCTAGTGCAGAAACGCTGTAT.

Remarks on this clone: Genes and germline come from the mouse. Read sequence stops 1 residue before the CDR3 end, and the germline J gene provides the missing end. The rearrangement joins TRBV5 to TRBJ2-5; 8 bases match TRBD2. CDR3 length: 13 amino acids. Per germline, CDR1 LGHNA and CDR2 YNLKQL (reference sequence). V lost 4 bases to trimming and J lost 3 bases; unmatched junction nucleotides: 0. CDR3 sequence: CASSRDWQDTQYF. CDR3 DNA, as far as it was read: TGTGCCAGCAGCCGGGACTGGCAAGACACCCAGTAC.

This clone was detected a few times. The gene names given are mouse names. The read ends 1 residue shy of where the CDR3 ends; the end is completed using the germline J gene. The chain combines TRBV16 with TRBJ1-1; 9 bases line up with TRBD1. The CDR3 is 15 residues long. V lost 3 bases, J lost 1 base, and 3 bases stayed unmatched. Germline V lookup: CDR1 SGHSA, CDR2 FRNQAP. The CDR3 loop reads CASSFPGQGNTEVFF. Incomplete CDR3 DNA: TGTGCAAGCAGCTTTCCGGGACAGGGAAACACAGAAGTCTTC. Combining the CDR3 with reference TRBV16 and TRBJ1-1 gives the whole variable domain NAGVIQTPRHKVTGKGQEATLWCEPISGHSAVFWYRQTIVQGLEFLTYFRNQAPIDDSGMPKERFSAQMPNQSHSTLKIQSTQPQDSAVYLCASSFPGQGNTEVFFGKGTRLTVV.

In the case of this clone: The genes and germline here are from mouse. The CDR3 end lies 1 residue beyond the end of the read and is filled in from the germline J gene. The V gene is TRBV26, the J gene TRBJ2-7, with 10 bases aligning to TRBD1. This CDR3 has 12 amino acids. Germline loops: CDR1 KGHPV, CDR2 FQNQEV (reference sequence). The junction had 1 base not matched to a gene; V was cut back by 5 bases and J by 6 bases. The CDR3 spells CASSWDRGEQYF. Partial CDR3 DNA: TGTGCCAGCAGTTGGGACAGGGGTGAACAGTAC.

This clone was detected only a few times. These gene names are mouse names. The read falls 1 residue short of the CDR3 end, and the missing part is taken from the germline J gene. The rearrangement uses TRBV26 and TRBJ2-2; 8 bases align to TRBD1. The CDR3 has 14 amino acids. V lost 2 bases, J lost 7 bases, and 3 bases stayed unmatched. Germline CDR1 reads KGHPV; CDR2 reads FQNQEV (reference sequence). The CDR3 loop reads CASSLGQGGGQLYF. Incomplete CDR3 DNA: TGTGCCAGCAGTCTGGGACAGGGCGGCGGGCAGCTCTAC.

In regard to this clone: Any gene name here is a mouse gene name. The read gets to within 1 residue of the CDR3 end, and the germline J gene fills in the rest. J is TRBJ2-1 and V is TRBV26; TRBD1 matches 7 bases. The ends lost 5 bases at V and 3 bases at J; junction bases unmatched: 1. Germline V CDR1 and CDR2: KGHPV, FQNQEV (reference sequence). This CDR3 is built from 13 residues. CDR3 in amino acids: CASSWDSYAEQFF. CDR3 DNA (partial): TGTGCCAGCAGTTGGGACAGCTATGCTGAGCAGTTC.